This T cell receptor (beta chain) was sequenced for a study of cytomegalovirus exposure and HLA in healthy donors. Regarding the study as a whole: Reports indicated that the classifier achieved high specificity and sensitivity in diagnosing cytomegalovirus status. Equally common other TCR beta chains were less clonally expanded than HLA-associated ones, a later analysis found. In vitro work confirmed that a few CMV-associated chains recognize CMV antigens.

Remarks on this clone: Its antigen is not identified.

The V gene end was trimmed by 4 bases and the J gene end by 2 bases; junction bases not matched to a gene: 9. This CDR3 contains 16 residues. Germline V gene lookup returns CDR1 WSHSY and CDR2 SAAADI. 60 Vbeta and 13 Jbeta primers were used in PCR. The authors' processing: Later analysis identified 65 million to 80 million unique TCR beta chains, some 10 million shared. Measured with immunoSEQ multiplex PCR; TCRdb has only the in-frame clones, and not every one. That table gives V, J and clone size, and the DNA gave D and trimming. The data hold around 210,000 clones, with around 80% observed a single time.

The clonotype comes from a man in his fifties in good health and CMV-seronegative. The chain uses TRBV10-2 and TRBJ2-7; 9 bases are shared with TRBD2. The sample consisted of PBMCs. CDR3 sequence (DNA): TGCGCCAGCAGTGTAGGTCGCCTAGCGGGAACCTACGAGCAGTACTTC. Its translation is CASSVGRLAGTYEQYF.